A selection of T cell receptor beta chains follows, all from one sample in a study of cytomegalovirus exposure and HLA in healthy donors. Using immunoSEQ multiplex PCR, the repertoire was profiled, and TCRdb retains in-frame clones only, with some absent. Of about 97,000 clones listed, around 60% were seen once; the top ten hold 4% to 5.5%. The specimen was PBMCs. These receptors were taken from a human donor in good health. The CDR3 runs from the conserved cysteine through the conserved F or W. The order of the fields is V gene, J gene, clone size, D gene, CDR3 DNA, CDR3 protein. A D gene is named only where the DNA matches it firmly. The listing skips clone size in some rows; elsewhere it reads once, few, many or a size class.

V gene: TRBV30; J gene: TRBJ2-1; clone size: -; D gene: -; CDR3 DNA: TGTGCCTGGAGTGTACGCGACTTCCGCGGGACGTACAATGAGCAGTTCTTC; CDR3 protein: CAWSVRDFRGTYNEQFF
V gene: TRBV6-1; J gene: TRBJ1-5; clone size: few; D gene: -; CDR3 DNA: TGTGCCAGCAGTGAGGCCAGGATAAATCAGCCCCAGCATTTT; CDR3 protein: CASSEARINQPQHF
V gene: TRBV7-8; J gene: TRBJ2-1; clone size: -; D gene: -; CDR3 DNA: TGTGCCAGCAGCTTAGTGCTGCTAGCCCTAAACACAGATGAGCAGTTCTTC; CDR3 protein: CASSLVLLALNTDEQFF
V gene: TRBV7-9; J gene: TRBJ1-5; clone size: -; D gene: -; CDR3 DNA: TGTGCCAGCAGCCACGCGGGCAATCAGCCCCAGCATTTT; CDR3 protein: CASSHAGNQPQHF
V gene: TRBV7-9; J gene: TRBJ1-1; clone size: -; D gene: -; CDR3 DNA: TGTGCCAGCAGGCAAGGGGTGAACACTGAAGCTTTCTTT; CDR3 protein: CASRQGVNTEAFF
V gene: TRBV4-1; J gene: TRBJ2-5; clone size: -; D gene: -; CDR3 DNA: TGCGCCAGCAGCCAGATGTCGGTCAGGGTAATACGAGAGACCCAGTACTTC; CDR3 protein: CASSQMSVRVIRETQYF
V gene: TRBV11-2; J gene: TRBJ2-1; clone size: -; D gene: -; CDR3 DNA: TGTGCCAGCAGCTTACAGTCTGTTGAGCAGTTCTTC; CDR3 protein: CASSLQSVEQFF
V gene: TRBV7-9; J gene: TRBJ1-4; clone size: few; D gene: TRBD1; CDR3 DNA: TGTGCCAGCAGCTTAGAGGGACAGGGTGCTAATGAAAAACTGTTTTTT; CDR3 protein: CASSLEGQGANEKLFF
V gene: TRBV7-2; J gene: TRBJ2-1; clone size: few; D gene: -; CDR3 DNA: TGTGCCAGCAGCTTAGCAGGCGGGACCCTGCACAATGAGCAGTTCTTC; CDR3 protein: CASSLAGGTLHNEQFF
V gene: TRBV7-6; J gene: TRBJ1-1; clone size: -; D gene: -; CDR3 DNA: TGTGCCAGCAGCTTAGTTGCCGGGGGGGGCTTGAACACTGAAGCTTTCTTT; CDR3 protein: CASSLVAGGGLNTEAFF
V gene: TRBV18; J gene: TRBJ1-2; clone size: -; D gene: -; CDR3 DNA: TGTGCCAGCTCACCCGACAGGAGCTATGGCTACACCTTC; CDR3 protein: CASSPDRSYGYTF
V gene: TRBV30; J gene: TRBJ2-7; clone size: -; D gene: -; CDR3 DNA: TGTGCCTGGAGTGGGGCGGGGAACGAGCAGTACTTC; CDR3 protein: CAWSGAGNEQYF
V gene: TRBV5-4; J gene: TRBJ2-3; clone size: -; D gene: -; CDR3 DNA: TGTGCCAGCAGCGGGCGAGTCGCGGATACGCAGTATTTT; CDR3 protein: CASSGRVADTQYF
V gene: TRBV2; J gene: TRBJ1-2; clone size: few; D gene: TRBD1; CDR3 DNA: TGTGCCAGCAGGGGGGGATTTCAGGACAGGCGTGCGGGCTACACCTTC; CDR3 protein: CASRGGFQDRRAGYTF
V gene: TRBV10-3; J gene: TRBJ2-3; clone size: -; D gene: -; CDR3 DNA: TGTGCCACAGAAAGCGCCCAGGGCTGGGATACGCAGTATTTT; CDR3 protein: CATESAQGWDTQYF
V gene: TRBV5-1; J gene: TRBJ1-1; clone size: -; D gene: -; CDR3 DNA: TGCGCCAGCTCAAGTGGGGCCGTGGGCACTGAAGCTTTCTTT; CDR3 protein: CASSSGAVGTEAFF
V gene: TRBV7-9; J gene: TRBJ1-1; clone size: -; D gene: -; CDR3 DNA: TGTGCCAGCAGCTTCTTATTAGGGGCTTTGGTCACTGAAGCTTTCTTT; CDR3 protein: CASSFLLGALVTEAFF
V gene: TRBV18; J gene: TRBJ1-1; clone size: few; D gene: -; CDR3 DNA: TGTGCCAGCTCACCCTTCGGGGGGATGAACACTGAAGCTTTCTTT; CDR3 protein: CASSPFGGMNTEAFF
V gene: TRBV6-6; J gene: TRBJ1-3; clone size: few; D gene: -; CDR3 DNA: TGTGCCAGCAGCACAGGGTCTGGTGGAAACACCATATATTTT; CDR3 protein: CASSTGSGGNTIYF
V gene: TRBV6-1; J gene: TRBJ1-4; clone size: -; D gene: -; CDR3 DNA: TGTGCCAGCAGGGACAAGGCAACTAATGAAAAACTGTTTTTT; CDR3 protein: CASRDKATNEKLFF
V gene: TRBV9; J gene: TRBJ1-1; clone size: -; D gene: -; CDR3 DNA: TGTGCCAGCAGCCGGGGTGGGGGGTCTCTCACTGAAGCTTTCTTT; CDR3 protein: CASSRGGGSLTEAFF
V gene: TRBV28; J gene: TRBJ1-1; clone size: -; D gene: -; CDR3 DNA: TGTGCCAGCAGTTTATCGGATCTGCTAGTGAACACTGAAGCTTTCTTT; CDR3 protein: CASSLSDLLVNTEAFF
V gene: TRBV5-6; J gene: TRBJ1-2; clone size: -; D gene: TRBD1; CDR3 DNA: TGTGCCAGCAGGTCACAGGGGCGAGGCTACACCTTC; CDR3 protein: CASRSQGRGYTF
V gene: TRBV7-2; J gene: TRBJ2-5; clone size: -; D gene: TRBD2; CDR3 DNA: TGTGCCAGCAGCCCCGGGACTAGCGGGAGGGCGGAGACCCAGTACTTC; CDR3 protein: CASSPGTSGRAETQYF